This T cell receptor (beta chain) was identified in a study of T cell repertoires in cytomegalovirus infection (dated by TCRdb to the late 2010s). Regarding the study in general: Recently identified HLA-C-restricted CMV epitopes, whose presentation resists viral immunomodulation, were targeted by peptide stimulations together with well-studied HLA-B-restricted epitopes. Donor HLA type was relevant to the analysis, because carriage of CMV infection together with the matching HLA type was indicated by public TCR beta signatures.

Only a few counts were recorded for this clonotype. What antigen it recognizes has not been identified. No base quality information exists; no much larger clone differs at one position. The sequencing machine was an Illumina HiSeq 1500. In-frame beta chains were kept once TCRdb had trimmed the public reads at Q25 with fastp and called clones with MiXCR. Here each entry gathers all rows of one CDR3 protein and keeps the most common genes and DNA. Across this sample there are around 230,000 distinct CDR3 sequences, with less than 50% seen only once. The ten largest account for 55% to 60% of the sample. Per the publication, the treatment or condition label means: in vitro stimulation with specific CMV peptide epitopes to enrich CMV-specific T cells. The study at large found these results: The ex vivo response was dominated by HLA-C-restricted CMV-specific TCR beta clonotypes, which also provided the single most frequent clonotype in two of eight donors. In both this cohort and an independent cohort of several hundred donors, the cumulative frequency of public TCR beta family members distinguished carriers of CMV infection plus the relevant HLA type.

The CDR3 holds 14 amino acids from the cysteine to the phenylalanine. CDR3 DNA is the only sequence kept; it has 42 bases, read in frame from the first base. V is clipped by 10 bases and J by 9 bases, and the sequence between their germline boundaries is 22 bases long. Taken from the germline V gene (reference sequence), the CDR1 and CDR2 loops are LGHDT and YNNKEL. The chain couples TRBV3-1 to TRBJ2-1, and possibly TRBD2, on 6 matching bases. This clonotype was obtained from a human donor in good health (CMV status not recorded). Some clones in this sample may be carry-over from other donors' samples. Specimen: CD8+ T cells from cultured PBMCs, collected from culture after CMV antigen stimulation. The nucleotide sequence reads as follows: TGTGCCACCGCCGAGATAGCGGCCCCGGGTGAGCAGTTCTTC. It codes for CATAEIAAPGEQFF.